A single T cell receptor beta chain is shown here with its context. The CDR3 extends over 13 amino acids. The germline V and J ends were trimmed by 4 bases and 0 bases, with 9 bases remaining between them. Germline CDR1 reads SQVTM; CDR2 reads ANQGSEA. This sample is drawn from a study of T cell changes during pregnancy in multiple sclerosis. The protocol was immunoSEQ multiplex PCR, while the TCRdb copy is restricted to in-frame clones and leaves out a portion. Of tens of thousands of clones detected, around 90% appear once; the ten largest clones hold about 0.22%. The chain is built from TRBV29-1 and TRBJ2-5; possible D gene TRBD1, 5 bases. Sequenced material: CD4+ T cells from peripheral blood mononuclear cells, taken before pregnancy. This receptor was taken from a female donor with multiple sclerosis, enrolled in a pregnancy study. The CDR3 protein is CSVVNRYQETQYF. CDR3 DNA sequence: TGCAGCGTTGTCAACAGGTACCAAGAGACCCAGTACTTC.